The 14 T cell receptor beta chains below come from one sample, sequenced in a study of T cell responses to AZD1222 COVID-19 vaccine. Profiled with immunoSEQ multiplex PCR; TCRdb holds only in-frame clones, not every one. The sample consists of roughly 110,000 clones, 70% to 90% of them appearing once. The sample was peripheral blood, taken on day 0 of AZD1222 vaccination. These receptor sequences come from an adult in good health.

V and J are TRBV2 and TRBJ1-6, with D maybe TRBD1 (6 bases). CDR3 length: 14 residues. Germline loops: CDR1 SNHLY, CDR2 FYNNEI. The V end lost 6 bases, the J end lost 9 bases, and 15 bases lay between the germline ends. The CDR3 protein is CASRPTGLGSPLHF. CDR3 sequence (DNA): TGTGCCAGCAGACCGACAGGCTTAGGTTCACCCCTCCACTTT.

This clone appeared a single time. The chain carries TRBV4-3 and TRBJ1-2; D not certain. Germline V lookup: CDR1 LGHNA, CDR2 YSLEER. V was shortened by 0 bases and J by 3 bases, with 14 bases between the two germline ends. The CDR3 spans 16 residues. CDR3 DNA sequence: TGCGCCAGCAGCCAAGAAATTTCGGCTTTGCACTATGGCTACACCTTC. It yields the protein CASSQEISALHYGYTF.

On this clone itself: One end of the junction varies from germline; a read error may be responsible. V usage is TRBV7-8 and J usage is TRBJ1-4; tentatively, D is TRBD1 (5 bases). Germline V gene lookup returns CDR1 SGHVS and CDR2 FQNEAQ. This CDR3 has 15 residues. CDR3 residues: CASSSQGFPNEKLFF. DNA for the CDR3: TGTGCCAGCAGCAGCCAGGGTTTTCCTAACGAAAAACTGTTTTTT. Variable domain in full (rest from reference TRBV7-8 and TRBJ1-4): GAGVSQSPRYKVAKRGQDVALRCDPISGHVSLFWYQQALGQGPEFLTYFQNEAQLDKSGLPSDRFFAERPEGSVSTLKIQRTQQEDSAVYLCASSSQGFPNEKLFFGSGTQLSVL.

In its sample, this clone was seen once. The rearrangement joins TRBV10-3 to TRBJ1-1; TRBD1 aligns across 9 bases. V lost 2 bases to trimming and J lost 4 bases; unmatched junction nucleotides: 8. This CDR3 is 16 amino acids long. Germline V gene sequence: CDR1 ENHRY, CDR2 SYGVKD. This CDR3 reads CAISEPSRDRATEAFF. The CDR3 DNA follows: TGTGCCATCAGTGAGCCGTCCCGGGACAGGGCCACTGAAGCTTTCTTT.

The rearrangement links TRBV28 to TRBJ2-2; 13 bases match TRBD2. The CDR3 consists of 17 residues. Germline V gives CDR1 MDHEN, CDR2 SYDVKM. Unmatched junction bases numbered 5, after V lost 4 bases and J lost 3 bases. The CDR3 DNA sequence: TGTGCCAGCAGTTCCCCGGGACTAGCGGGATACACCGGGGAGCTGTTTTTT. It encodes CASSSPGLAGYTGELFF.

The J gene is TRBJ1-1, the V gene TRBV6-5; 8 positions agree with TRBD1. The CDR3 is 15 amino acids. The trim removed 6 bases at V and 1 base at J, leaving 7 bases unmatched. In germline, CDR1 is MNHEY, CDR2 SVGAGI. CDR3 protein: CASSPRTGWNTEAFF. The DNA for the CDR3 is TGTGCCAGCAGCCCGAGGACAGGGTGGAACACTGAAGCTTTCTTT.

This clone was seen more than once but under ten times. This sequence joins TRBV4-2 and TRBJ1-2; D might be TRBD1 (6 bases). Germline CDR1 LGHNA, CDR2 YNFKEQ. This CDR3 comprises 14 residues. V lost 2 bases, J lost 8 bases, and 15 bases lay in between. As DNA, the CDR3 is TGTGCCAGCAGCCAACGGATGGGGGCGGGCGGCTACACCTTC. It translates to CASSQRMGAGGYTF.

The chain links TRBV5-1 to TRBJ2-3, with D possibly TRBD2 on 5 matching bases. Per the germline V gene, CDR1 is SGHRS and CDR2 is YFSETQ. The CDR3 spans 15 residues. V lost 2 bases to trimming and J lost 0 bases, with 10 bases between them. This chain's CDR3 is CASSLEGRSTDTQYF. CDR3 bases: TGCGCCAGCAGCTTAGAGGGTAGGAGCACAGATACGCAGTATTTT.

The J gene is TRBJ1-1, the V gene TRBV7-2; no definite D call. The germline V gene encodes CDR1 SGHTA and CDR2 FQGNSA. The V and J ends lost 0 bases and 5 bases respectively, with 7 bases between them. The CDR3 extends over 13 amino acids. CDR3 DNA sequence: TGTGCCAGCAGCTTAGCATTAATTACTGAAGCTTTCTTT. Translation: CASSLALITEAFF.

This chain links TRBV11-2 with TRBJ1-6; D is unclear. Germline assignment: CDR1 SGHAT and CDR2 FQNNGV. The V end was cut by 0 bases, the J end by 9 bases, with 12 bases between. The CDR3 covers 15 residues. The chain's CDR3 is CASSLDAVEGSPLHF. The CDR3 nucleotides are TGTGCCAGCAGCTTAGACGCGGTTGAGGGTTCACCCCTCCACTTT.

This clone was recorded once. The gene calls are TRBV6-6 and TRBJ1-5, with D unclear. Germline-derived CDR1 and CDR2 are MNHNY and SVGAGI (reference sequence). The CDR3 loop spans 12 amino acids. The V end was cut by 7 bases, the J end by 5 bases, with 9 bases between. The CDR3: CASKTEDQPQHF. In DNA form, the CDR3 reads TGTGCCAGCAAAACAGAAGATCAGCCCCAGCATTTT.

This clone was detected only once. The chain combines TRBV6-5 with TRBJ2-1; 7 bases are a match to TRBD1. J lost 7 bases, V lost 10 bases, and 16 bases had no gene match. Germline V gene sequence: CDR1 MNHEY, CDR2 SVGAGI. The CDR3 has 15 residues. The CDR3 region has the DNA TGTGCCAAGCTCCGACAGGGAGTATGCTCTAATGAGCAGTTCTTC. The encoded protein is CAKLRQGVCSNEQFF.

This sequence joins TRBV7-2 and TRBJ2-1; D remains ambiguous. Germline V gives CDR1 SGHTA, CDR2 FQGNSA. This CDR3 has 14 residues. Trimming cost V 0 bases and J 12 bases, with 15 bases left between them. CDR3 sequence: CASSLARDPPLQFF. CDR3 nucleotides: TGTGCCAGCAGCTTAGCGCGAGACCCTCCGCTGCAGTTCTTC.

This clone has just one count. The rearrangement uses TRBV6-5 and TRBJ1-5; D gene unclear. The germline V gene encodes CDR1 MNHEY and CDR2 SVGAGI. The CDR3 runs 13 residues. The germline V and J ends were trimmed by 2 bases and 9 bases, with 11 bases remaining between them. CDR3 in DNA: TGTGCCAGCAGTTACGGCCCGCTGGCGCCCCAGCATTTT. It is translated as CASSYGPLAPQHF.